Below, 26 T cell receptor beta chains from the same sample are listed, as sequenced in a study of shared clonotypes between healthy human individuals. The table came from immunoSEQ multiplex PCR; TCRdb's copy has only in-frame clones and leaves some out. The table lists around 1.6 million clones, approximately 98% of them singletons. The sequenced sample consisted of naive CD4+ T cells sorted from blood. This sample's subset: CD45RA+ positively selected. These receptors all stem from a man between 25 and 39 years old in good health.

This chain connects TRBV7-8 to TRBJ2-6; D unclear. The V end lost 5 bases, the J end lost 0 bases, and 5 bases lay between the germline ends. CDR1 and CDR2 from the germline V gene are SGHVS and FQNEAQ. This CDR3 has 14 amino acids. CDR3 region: CASSTSSGANVLTF. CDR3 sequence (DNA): TGTGCCAGCAGCACCAGCTCTGGGGCCAACGTCCTGACTTTC.

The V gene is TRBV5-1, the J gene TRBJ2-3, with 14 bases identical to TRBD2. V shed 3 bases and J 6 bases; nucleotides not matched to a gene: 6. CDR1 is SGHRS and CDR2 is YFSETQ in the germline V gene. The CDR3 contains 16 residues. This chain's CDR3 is CASSSGTSGSLDTQYF. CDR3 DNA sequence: TGCGCCAGCAGCTCCGGGACTAGCGGGAGTTTGGATACGCAGTATTTT.

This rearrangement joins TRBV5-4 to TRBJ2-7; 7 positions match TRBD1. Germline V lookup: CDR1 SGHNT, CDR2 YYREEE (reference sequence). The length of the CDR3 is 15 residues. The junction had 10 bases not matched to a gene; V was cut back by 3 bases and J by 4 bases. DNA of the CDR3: TGTGCCAGCAGCTCCAAAAGACAGGGTGATTACGAGCAGTACTTC. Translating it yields CASSSKRQGDYEQYF. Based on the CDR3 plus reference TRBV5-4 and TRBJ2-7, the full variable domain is ETGVTQSPTHLIKTRGQQVTLRCSSQSGHNTVSWYQQALGQGPQFIFQYYREEENGRGNFPPRFSGLQFPNYSSELNVNALELDDSALYLCASSSKRQGDYEQYFGPGTRLTVT.

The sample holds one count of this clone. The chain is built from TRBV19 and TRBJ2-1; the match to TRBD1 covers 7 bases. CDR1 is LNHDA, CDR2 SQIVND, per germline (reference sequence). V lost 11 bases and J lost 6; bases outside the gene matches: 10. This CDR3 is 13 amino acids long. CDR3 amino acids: CAVTGEIGNEQFF. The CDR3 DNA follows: TGTGCCGTCACAGGGGAGATTGGCAATGAGCAGTTCTTC.

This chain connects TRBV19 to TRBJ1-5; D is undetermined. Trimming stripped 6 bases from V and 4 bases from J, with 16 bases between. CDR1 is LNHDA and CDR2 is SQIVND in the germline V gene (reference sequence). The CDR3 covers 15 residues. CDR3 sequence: CASRQTDLTNQPQHF. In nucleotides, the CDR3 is TGTGCCAGTAGACAAACGGACCTTACTAATCAGCCCCAGCATTTT.

This CDR3 is CASRRTAREKLFF. CDR3 DNA: TGTGCCAGTCGAAGGACAGCTCGGGAAAAACTGTTTTTT. The V call is TRBV27, the J call TRBJ1-4, with D perhaps TRBD1 (6 bases). Trimming shortened V by 9 bases and J by 8 bases, and 16 bases separated the two germline ends. This CDR3 region has 13 residues. In germline, CDR1 is MNHEY, CDR2 SMNVEV (reference sequence).

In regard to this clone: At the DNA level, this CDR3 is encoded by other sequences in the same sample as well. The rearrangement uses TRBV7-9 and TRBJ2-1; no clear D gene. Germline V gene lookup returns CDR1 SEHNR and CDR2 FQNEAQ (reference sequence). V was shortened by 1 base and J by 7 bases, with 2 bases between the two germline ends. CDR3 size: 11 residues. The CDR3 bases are TGTGCCAGCAGCTTAGGAAATGAGCAGTTCTTC. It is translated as CASSLGNEQFF.

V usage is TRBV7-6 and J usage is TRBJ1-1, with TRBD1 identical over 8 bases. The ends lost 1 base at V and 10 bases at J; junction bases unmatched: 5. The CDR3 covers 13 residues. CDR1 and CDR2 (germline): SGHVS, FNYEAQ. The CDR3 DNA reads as TGTGCCAGCAGCTTAGACAGGGGGTCGGGAGCTTTCTTT. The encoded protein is CASSLDRGSGAFF.

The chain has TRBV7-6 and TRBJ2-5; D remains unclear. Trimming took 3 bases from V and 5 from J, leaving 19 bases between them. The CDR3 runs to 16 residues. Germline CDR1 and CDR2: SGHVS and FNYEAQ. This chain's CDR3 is CASSFRTRLSAETQYF. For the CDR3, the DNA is TGTGCCAGCAGCTTTCGAACCCGTCTCTCAGCGGAGACCCAGTACTTC. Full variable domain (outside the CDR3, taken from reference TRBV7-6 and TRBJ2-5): GAGVSQSPRYKVTKRGQDVALRCDPISGHVSLYWYRQALGQGPEFLTYFNYEAQQDKSGLPNDRFSAERPEGSISTLTIQRTEQRDSAMYRCASSFRTRLSAETQYFGPGTRLLVL.

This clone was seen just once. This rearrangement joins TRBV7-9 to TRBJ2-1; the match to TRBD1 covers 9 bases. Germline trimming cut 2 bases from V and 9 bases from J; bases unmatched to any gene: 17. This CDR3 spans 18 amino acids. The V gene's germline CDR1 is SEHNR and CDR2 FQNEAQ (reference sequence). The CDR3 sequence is CASSLYRGHAGIVGEQFF. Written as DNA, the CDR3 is TGTGCCAGCAGCTTATACAGGGGGCACGCGGGTATTGTTGGTGAGCAGTTCTTC.

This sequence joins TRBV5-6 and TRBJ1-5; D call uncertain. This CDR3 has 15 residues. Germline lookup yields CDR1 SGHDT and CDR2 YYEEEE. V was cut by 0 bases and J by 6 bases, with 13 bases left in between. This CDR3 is CASSLATAKGQPQHF. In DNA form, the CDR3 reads TGTGCCAGCAGCTTGGCAACAGCCAAGGGTCAGCCCCAGCATTTT. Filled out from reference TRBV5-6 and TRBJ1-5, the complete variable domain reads DAGVTQSPTHLIKTRGQQVTLRCSPKSGHDTVSWYQQALGQGPQFIFQYYEEEERQRGNFPDRFSGHQFPNYSSELNVNALLLGDSALYLCASSLATAKGQPQHFGDGTRLSIL.

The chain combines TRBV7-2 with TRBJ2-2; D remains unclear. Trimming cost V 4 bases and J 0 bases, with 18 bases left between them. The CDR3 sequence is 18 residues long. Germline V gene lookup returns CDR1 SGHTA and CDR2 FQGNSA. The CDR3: CASSSYPRNPPNTGELFF. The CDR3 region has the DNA TGTGCCAGCAGCTCCTACCCCAGGAACCCCCCGAACACCGGGGAGCTGTTTTTT.

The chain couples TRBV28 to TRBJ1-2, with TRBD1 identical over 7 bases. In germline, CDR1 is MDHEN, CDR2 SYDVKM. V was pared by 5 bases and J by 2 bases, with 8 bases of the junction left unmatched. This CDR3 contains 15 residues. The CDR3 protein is CASSQPTGLNYGYTF. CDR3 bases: TGTGCCAGCAGTCAACCGACAGGGCTGAACTATGGCTACACCTTC.

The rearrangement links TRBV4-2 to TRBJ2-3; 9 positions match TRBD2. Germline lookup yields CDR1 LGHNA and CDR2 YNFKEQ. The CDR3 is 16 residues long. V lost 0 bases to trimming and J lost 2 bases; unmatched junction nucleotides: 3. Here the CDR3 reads CASSQDPSGNTDTQYF. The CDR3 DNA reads TGTGCCAGCAGCCAAGATCCTAGCGGGAACACAGATACGCAGTATTTT.

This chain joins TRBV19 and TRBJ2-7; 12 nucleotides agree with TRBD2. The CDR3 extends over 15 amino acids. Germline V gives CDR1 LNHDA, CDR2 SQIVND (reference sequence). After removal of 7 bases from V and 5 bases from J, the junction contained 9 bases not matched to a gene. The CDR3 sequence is CASMRTSGISNEQYF. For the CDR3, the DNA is TGTGCCAGTATGCGGACTAGCGGGATTTCGAACGAGCAGTACTTC.

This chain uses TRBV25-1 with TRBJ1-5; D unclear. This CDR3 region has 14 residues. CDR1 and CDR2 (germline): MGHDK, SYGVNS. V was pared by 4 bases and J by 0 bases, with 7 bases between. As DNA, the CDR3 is TGTGCCAGCAGTGGGCCATATAGCAATCAGCCCCAGCATTTT. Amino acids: CASSGPYSNQPQHF.

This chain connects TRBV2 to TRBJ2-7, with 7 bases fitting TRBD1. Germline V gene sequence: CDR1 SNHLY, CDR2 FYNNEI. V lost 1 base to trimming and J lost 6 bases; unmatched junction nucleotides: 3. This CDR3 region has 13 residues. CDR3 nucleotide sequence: TGTGCCAGCAGTGAAGGGGGACAGCTCGAGCAGTACTTC. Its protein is CASSEGGQLEQYF.

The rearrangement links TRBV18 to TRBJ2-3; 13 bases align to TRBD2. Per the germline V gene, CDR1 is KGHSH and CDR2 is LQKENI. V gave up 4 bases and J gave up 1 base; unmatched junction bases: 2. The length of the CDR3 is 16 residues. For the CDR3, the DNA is TGTGCCAGCTCACGCACTAGCGGGAGGGGCACAGATACGCAGTATTTT. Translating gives CASSRTSGRGTDTQYF.

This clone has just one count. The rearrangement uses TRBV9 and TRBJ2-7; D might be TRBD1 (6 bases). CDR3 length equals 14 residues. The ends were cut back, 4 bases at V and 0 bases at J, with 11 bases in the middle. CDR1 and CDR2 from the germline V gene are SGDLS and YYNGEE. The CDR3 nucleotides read TGTGCCAGCAGCTTTACAGGGAACTCCTACGAGCAGTACTTC. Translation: CASSFTGNSYEQYF.

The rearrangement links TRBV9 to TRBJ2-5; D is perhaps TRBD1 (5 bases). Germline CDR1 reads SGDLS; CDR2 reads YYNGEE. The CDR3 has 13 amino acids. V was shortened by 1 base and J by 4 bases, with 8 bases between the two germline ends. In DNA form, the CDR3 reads TGTGCCAGCAGCGTACGACAGTCAGAGACCCAGTACTTC. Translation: CASSVRQSETQYF.

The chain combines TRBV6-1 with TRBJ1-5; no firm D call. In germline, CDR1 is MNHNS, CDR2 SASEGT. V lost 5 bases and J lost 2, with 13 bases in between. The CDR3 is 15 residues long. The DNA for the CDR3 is TGTGCCAGCAGTATATCGCGACGGGGCAATCAGCCCCAGCATTTT. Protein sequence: CASSISRRGNQPQHF.

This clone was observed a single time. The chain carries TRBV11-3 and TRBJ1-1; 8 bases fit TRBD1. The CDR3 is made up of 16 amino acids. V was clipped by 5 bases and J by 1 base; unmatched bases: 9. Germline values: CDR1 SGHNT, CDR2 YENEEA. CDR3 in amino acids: CASSPGQGVPNTEAFF. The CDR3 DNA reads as TGTGCCAGCAGCCCAGGACAGGGAGTGCCGAACACTGAAGCTTTCTTT.

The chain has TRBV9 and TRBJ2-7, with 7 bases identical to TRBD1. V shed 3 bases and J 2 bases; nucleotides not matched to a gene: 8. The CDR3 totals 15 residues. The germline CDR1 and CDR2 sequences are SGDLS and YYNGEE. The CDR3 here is CASSAGTRGPYEQYF. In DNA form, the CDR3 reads TGTGCCAGCAGCGCCGGGACGAGGGGGCCCTACGAGCAGTACTTC. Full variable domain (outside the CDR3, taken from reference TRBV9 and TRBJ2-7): DSGVTQTPKHLITATGQRVTLRCSPRSGDLSVYWYQQSLDQGLQFLIQYYNGEERAKGNILERFSAQQFPDLHSELNLSSLELGDSALYFCASSAGTRGPYEQYFGPGTRLTVT.

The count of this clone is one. CDR3 sequence: CASSPGDRGTEAFF. The CDR3 coding sequence is TGTGCCAGCTCACCGGGGGACCGGGGGACTGAAGCTTTCTTT. V is TRBV18 and J is TRBJ1-1; a possible D gene is TRBD1 (5 bases). Germline V gene data show CDR1 as KGHSH and CDR2 as LQKENI. V was shortened by 3 bases and J by 5 bases, with 13 bases between the two germline ends. The CDR3 is made up of 14 amino acids. Looking up the rest from reference TRBV18 and TRBJ1-1 gives the full variable domain: NAGVMQNPRHLVRRRGQEARLRCSPMKGHSHVYWYRQLPEEGLKFMVYLQKENIIDESGMPKERFSAEFPKEGPSILRIQQVVRGDSAAYFCASSPGDRGTEAFFGQGTRLTVV.

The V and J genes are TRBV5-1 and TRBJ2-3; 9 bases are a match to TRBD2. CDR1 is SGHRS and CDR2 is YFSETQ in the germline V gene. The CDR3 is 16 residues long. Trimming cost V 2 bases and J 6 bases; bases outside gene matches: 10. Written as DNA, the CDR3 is TGCGCCAGCAGCTTAGGGATAGCGGGAGTAGGGGATACGCAGTATTTT. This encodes CASSLGIAGVGDTQYF.

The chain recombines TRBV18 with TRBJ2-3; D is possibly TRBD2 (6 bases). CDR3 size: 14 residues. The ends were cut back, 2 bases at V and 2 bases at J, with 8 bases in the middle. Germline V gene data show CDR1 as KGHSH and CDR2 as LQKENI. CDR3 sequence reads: CASSPGLLTDTQYF. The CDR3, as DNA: TGTGCCAGCTCACCAGGACTACTCACAGATACGCAGTATTTT.